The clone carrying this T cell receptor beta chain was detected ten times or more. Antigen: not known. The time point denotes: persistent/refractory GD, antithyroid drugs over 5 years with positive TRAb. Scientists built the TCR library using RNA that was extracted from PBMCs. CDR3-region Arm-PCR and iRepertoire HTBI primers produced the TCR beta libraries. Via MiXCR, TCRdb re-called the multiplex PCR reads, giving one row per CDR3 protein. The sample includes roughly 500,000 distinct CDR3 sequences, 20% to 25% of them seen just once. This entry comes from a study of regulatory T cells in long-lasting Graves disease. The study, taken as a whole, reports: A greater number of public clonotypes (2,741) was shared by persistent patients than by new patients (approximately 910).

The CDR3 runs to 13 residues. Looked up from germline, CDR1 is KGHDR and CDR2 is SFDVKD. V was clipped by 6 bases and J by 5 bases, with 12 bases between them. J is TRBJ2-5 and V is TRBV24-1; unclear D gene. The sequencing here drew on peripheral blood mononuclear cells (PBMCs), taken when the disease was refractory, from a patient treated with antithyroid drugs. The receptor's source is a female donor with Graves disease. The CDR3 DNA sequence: TGTGCCACCAGTAAAGGATTGTCGGAGACCCAGTACTTC. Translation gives CATSKGLSETQYF.